This T cell receptor beta chain was found in a study of beta chain features in type 1 diabetes. Study details: In age, gender and cell yields, patients were similar to healthy donors. The study's findings and limits: Cells that show high TCR expression could be over-represented by cDNA sequencing. Type 1 diabetes patients had TCRB CDR3s that were shorter (moderately but significantly so) in all four CD4+ subsets.

Expressed TCRB transcripts were sequenced, since all the RNA that had been isolated was reverse transcribed. Assay: immunoSEQ multiplex PCR; the TCRdb copy retains only in-frame clones and omits some. The sample shows 150,000 to 190,000 clones, under 13% of them seen only once. Staining for CD45RO/CCR7/CD25/CD127/CD95/CD27 allowed sorting of CD4+ naive, central memory, regulatory and stem cell-like memory cells. V was trimmed by 5 bases and J by 8 bases, leaving 18 bases between them. Germline V gene lookup returns CDR1 SGHTA and CDR2 FQGTGA. This CDR3 has 14 residues. This clone was counted a few times. Its antigen is not known.

The chain is built from TRBV7-3 and TRBJ1-2, with D possibly matching TRBD1 (5 bases). Input material: central memory CD4+ T cells from blood. The sequence was obtained from a man aged 30 to 45 with type 1 diabetes. The CDR3 region is CASSVDSDGLGYTF. The CDR3 coding sequence is TGTGCCAGCAGCGTAGACAGCGACGGCCTAGGCTACACCTTC.